Here is one TCR beta chain with its context. Its antigen is still unknown. TCRdb re-called the 5' RACE reads; one entry per CDR3 protein, DNA not given. Here the sample table reports over 100,000 distinct CDR3 sequences. The data derive from a study of T cells expressing NK-cell markers. Per the germline V gene, CDR1 is LGHNA and CDR2 is YSLEER. CDR3 size: 14 residues. General observations from the study: Also leading the CD3+CD56-NKG2C+ fraction in a handful of donors were these clonotypes. Whether expanded NKG2C+ T cell clones were HCMV-specific remained unclear.

The clonotype comes from a woman between 18 and 69 years old in good health. The rearrangement uses TRBV4-3 and TRBJ2-2; the TCRdb D gene call, TRBD1, has no DNA to confirm it. The sample consisted of blood T cells: a sorted CD56 or NKG2C T cell subset, CD4+ or CD8+ T cells, or bulk PBMC T cells (not recorded which). The CDR3 reads CASSPRANTGELFF.